Listed below are T cell receptor beta chains from one sample, sequenced in a study of cytomegalovirus exposure and HLA in healthy donors. The repertoire was sequenced with immunoSEQ multiplex PCR; TCRdb's copy has only in-frame clones and lacks some. The data contain 150,000 to 200,000 clones, more than 60% of them seen just once; the ten biggest clones take up about 9.4%. Input material: PBMCs. The source of these receptors is a man aged 25-45 years in good health and CMV-seropositive. CDR3s include the opening cysteine and the closing phenylalanine or tryptophan. The D gene is left open where the match is weak. Clone size appears in some rows only: once, few, many, or a class for an expanded clone.

>-|-|TRBJ2-5|TRBV11-2
CASSLKPRTKGETQYF
TGTGCCAGCAGCTTAAAGCCCCGGACAAAAGGGGAGACCCAGTACTTC
>-|-|TRBJ2-7|TRBV28
CASSLSLPEQYF
TGTGCCAGCAGTCTGTCCCTCCCCGAGCAGTACTTC
>-|TRBD1|TRBJ2-7|TRBV19
CASRRQGSSYEQYF
TGTGCCAGTAGGCGACAGGGTAGCTCCTACGAGCAGTACTTC
>-|-|TRBJ2-1|TRBV25-1
CASSEHLADEQFF
TGTGCCAGCAGTGAACACCTCGCGGATGAGCAGTTCTTC
>once|TRBD2|TRBJ2-5|TRBV5-1
CASSLTSAPQETQYF
TGCGCCAGCAGCTTGACTAGCGCCCCCCAAGAGACCCAGTACTTC
>once|-|TRBJ2-2|TRBV25-1
CASSELANSGNTGELFF
TGTGCCAGCAGTGAATTAGCGAATAGCGGGAACACCGGGGAGCTGTTTTTT
>few|TRBD1|TRBJ1-4|TRBV7-6
CASSPVPGQGNEKLFF
TGTGCCAGCAGCCCAGTACCGGGACAGGGGAACGAAAAACTGTTTTTT
>-|TRBD1|TRBJ2-1|TRBV19
CASSPSRGLTEQFF
TGTGCCAGTAGTCCCAGCAGGGGGCTGACTGAGCAGTTCTTC
>-|-|TRBJ1-5|TRBV28
CASSLSGFSNQPQHF
TGTGCCAGCAGTTTATCAGGGTTTAGCAATCAGCCCCAGCATTTT
>-|TRBD1|TRBJ1-2|TRBV6-5
CASSGQGGEGYTF
TGTGCCAGCAGCGGACAGGGGGGCGAGGGCTACACCTTC
>-|-|TRBJ2-5|TRBV21-1
CASSKAWRQWQETQYF
TGTGCCAGCAGCAAAGCGTGGAGACAGTGGCAAGAGACCCAGTACTTC
>-|-|TRBJ2-6|TRBV19
CASSEGAGANVLTF
TGTGCCAGTAGTGAAGGAGCTGGGGCCAACGTCCTGACTTTC
>once|-|TRBJ1-5|TRBV20-1
CSAGDLRLAHF
TGCAGTGCCGGAGATCTCCGGTTGGCGCATTTT
>-|-|TRBJ2-6|TRBV19
CASSIRFTGANVLTF
TGTGCCAGTAGTATCCGTTTTACTGGGGCCAACGTCCTGACTTTC
>-|-|TRBJ2-5|TRBV7-3
CASSPTPEETQYF
TGTGCCAGCAGCCCTACCCCCGAAGAGACCCAGTACTTC
>-|TRBD2|TRBJ2-7|TRBV28
CASSTSSGSVYEQYF
TGTGCCAGCAGTACTTCTAGCGGGAGTGTCTACGAGCAGTACTTC
>-|TRBD2|TRBJ2-7|TRBV27
CASSLRGVSYEQYF
TGTGCCAGCAGTTTACGGGGGGTTTCCTACGAGCAGTACTTC
>-|-|TRBJ1-2|TRBV29-1
CSVEGRVYGYTF
TGCAGCGTTGAAGGCAGGGTCTATGGCTACACCTTC
>once|-|TRBJ1-1|TRBV5-5
CASSPESRLAEAFF
TGTGCCAGCAGCCCTGAAAGTCGGTTAGCTGAAGCTTTCTTT
>-|TRBD1|TRBJ2-7|TRBV19
CASSTDRVGEQYF
TGTGCCAGTAGTACGGACAGGGTTGGCGAGCAGTACTTC
>-|-|TRBJ1-2|TRBV4-1
CASSQATLGGYGYTF
TGCGCCAGCAGCCAAGCGACTCTAGGGGGATATGGCTACACCTTT
>-|-|TRBJ1-2|TRBV28
CASSLFRGGEGYTF
TGTGCCAGCAGTTTATTTAGGGGGGGGGAAGGCTACACCTTC
>-|-|TRBJ1-1|TRBV30
CAWSETGNPEAFF
TGTGCCTGGAGTGAAACGGGGAACCCTGAAGCTTTCTTT
>-|-|TRBJ2-7|TRBV27
CASSPATTYEQYF
TGTGCCAGCAGTCCAGCGACGACCTACGAGCAGTACTTC
>once|TRBD2|TRBJ2-1|TRBV7-3
CASSLILAGGQGNNEQFF
TGTGCCAGCAGCTTAATCCTAGCGGGAGGGCAGGGGAACAATGAGCAGTTCTTC
>-|-|TRBJ1-2|TRBV29-1
CSVEGLQPLDYGYTF
TGCAGCGTTGAAGGGTTGCAGCCCCTAGACTATGGCTACACCTTC
>few|TRBD2|TRBJ2-2|TRBV4-2
CASSQDRLSRTSGRVGPGELFF
TGTGCCAGCAGCCAAGATCGGCTTTCAAGGACTAGCGGGAGGGTAGGCCCCGGGGAGCTGTTTTTT
>few|TRBD1|TRBJ2-5|TRBV9
CASSPGTGISETQYF
TGTGCCAGCAGTCCCGGGACAGGGATATCGGAGACCCAGTACTTC
>once|-|TRBJ1-1|TRBV28
CASRDGTWDTEAFF
TGTGCCAGCAGGGACGGGACATGGGACACTGAAGCTTTCTTT
>-|-|TRBJ1-2|TRBV19
CASSRSGQYGYTF
TGTGCCAGTAGCCGCTCTGGTCAGTATGGCTACACCTTC
>few|-|TRBJ1-2|TRBV5-1
CASSLGLDRVDYGYTF
TGCGCCAGCAGCTTGGGTCTCGACAGAGTTGACTATGGCTACACCTTC
>-|TRBD1|TRBJ1-5|TRBV5-1
CASRPGQGNQPQHF
TGCGCCAGCAGACCGGGACAGGGGAATCAGCCCCAGCATTTT
>-|TRBD1|TRBJ1-6|TRBV2
CASNPGQAYSPLHF
TGTGCCAGCAACCCGGGACAGGCTTATTCACCCCTCCACTTT
>-|-|TRBJ1-2|TRBV19
CASRLRVDPNYGYTF
TGTGCCAGTAGATTGAGGGTGGACCCTAACTATGGCTACACCTTC
>-|-|TRBJ2-3|TRBV5-4
CASSLDRVVDTQYF
TGTGCCAGCAGCTTGGACAGGGTTGTCGATACGCAGTATTTT
>-|TRBD2|TRBJ2-1|TRBV7-9
CASSSYSGDHNEQFF
TGTGCCAGCAGCTCTTATAGCGGGGACCACAATGAGCAGTTCTTC
>-|-|TRBJ2-1|TRBV5-1
CASSLVEGLGEQFF
TGCGCCAGCAGCTTGGTGGAGGGATTAGGTGAGCAGTTCTTC